This TCR beta chain was identified in a study of metastatic and nonmetastatic thyroid tumors. Treatment of any kind had been given to no patient before thyroid surgery. V was trimmed by 3 bases and J by 5 bases, leaving 8 bases between them. CDR3 length: 12 residues. Germline CDR1 MDHEN, CDR2 SYDVKM. With MiXCR, TCRdb called clones anew from the PCR reads. The sample carries roughly 16,000 clones, less than 25% recorded once. This clone was counted only a few times. The chain combines TRBV28 with TRBJ2-7; D possibly corresponds to TRBD1 (6 bases). Specimen: tumor tissue. This TCR was recovered from a male donor with papillary thyroid cancer or a benign thyroid nodule (not recorded which). Some clones in this sample may be carry-over from other donors' samples. The DNA for the CDR3 is TGTGCCAGCAGTTTTAACAGGGACGAGCAGTACTTC. This translates into CASSFNRDEQYF. Using reference TRBV28 and TRBJ2-7 for the parts outside the CDR3, the full variable domain is DVKVTQSSRYLVKRTGEKVFLECVQDMDHENMFWYRQDPGLGLRLIYFSYDVKMKEKGDIPEGYSVSREKKERFSLILESASTNQTSMYLCASSFNRDEQYFGPGTRLTVT.